Listed below are T cell receptor beta chains from one sample, sequenced in a study of T cells after yellow fever vaccination. Each CDR3 protein is one row after TCRdb ran MiXCR on the 5' RACE reads. The table lists 95,000 to 100,000 distinct CDR3 sequences, less than 6% of them singletons. The sequenced sample was CD8+ T cells sorted from PBMCs, obtained 10 days after the yellow fever booster vaccination. The receptors stem from a man aged 18 to 35 who received the YFV17D yellow fever vaccine. Both conserved end residues are part of each CDR3. D genes are given only for firm matches. Some rows mark clone size as missing; the rest say once, few, many or name a class of expanded clone.

CDR3 length	clone size	V gene	D gene	J gene	CDR3 protein	CDR3 DNA
14	-	TRBV27	-	TRBJ2-1	CASSFNSPQYEQFF	TGTGCCAGCAGTTTCAACAGCCCCCAATATGAGCAGTTCTTC
15	-	TRBV5-4	TRBD1	TRBJ2-1	CASSYRDSPYNGQFF	TGTGCCAGCAGCTACCGGGACAGCCCTTACAATGGGCAGTTCTTC
14	many	TRBV6-4	-	TRBJ2-1	CASSEGSLYNEQFF	TGTGCCAGCAGTGAAGGGAGTTTATACAATGAGCAGTTCTTC
17	-	TRBV11-2	TRBD1	TRBJ1-1	CASSLIAPGQGDTEAFF	TGTGCCAGCAGCTTAATCGCCCCGGGACAGGGGGACACTGAAGCTTTCTTT
14	-	TRBV7-3	-	TRBJ1-1	CASSHGGGHTEAFF	TGTGCCAGCAGCCATGGGGGGGGGCACACTGAAGCTTTCTTT
15	few	TRBV7-9	TRBD1	TRBJ1-1	CASSTQGESNTEAFF	TGTGCCAGCAGCACTCAGGGGGAGTCGAACACTGAAGCTTTCTTT
12	few	TRBV6-5	-	TRBJ2-5	CASSLDGGTQYF	TGTGCCAGCAGTTTGGACGGTGGGACCCAGTACTTC
15	-	TRBV7-9	-	TRBJ1-3	CASSPGSVLGNTIYF	TGTGCCAGCAGCCCAGGTTCAGTCCTTGGAAACACCATATATTTT
15	few	TRBV9	-	TRBJ2-1	CASSVAGGFYNEQFF	TGTGCCAGCAGCGTAGCAGGGGGGTTCTACAATGAGCAGTTCTTC
16	many	TRBV5-1	TRBD2	TRBJ2-1	CASSATSGGALNEQFF	TGCGCCAGCAGCGCAACTAGCGGGGGGGCCCTCAATGAGCAGTTCTTC
13	few	TRBV28	TRBD2	TRBJ2-3	CASSFGRADTQYF	TGTGCCAGCAGTTTTGGGAGGGCGGATACGCAGTATTTT
14	few	TRBV7-9	-	TRBJ2-7	CASTYPTGTYEQYF	TGTGCCAGCACCTATCCTACAGGGACCTACGAGCAGTACTTC
16	few	TRBV4-1	-	TRBJ2-3	CASSQDRGAGTDTQYF	TGCGCCAGCAGCCAAGATCGGGGGGCCGGCACAGATACGCAGTATTTT
15	few	TRBV15	TRBD1	TRBJ1-3	CATNLGTGGRNTIYF	TGTGCCACCAATCTAGGGACAGGGGGTCGAAACACCATATATTTT
11	few	TRBV28	-	TRBJ1-2	CASAKSYGYTF	TGTGCCAGCGCGAAGTCCTATGGCTACACCTTC
17	-	TRBV7-6	TRBD1	TRBJ2-2	CASRPEPGTGGTGELFF	TGTGCCAGCAGGCCCGAGCCCGGGACAGGGGGCACCGGGGAGCTGTTTTTT
16	many	TRBV15	TRBD1	TRBJ2-2	CATSGKDRVEAGELFF	TGTGCCACCAGCGGGAAGGACAGGGTGGAAGCCGGGGAGCTGTTTTTT
14	few	TRBV11-2	-	TRBJ2-7	CASSSWDSSYEQYF	TGTGCCAGCAGCTCATGGGACTCCTCCTACGAGCAGTACTTC
12	few	TRBV4-1	-	TRBJ2-7	CASSQVGKEQYF	TGCGCCAGCAGCCAAGTAGGGAAAGAGCAGTACTTC
15	-	TRBV19	-	TRBJ2-1	CASSILGSSYNEQFF	TGTGCCAGTAGTATTCTGGGGAGTTCCTACAATGAGCAGTTCTTC
13	-	TRBV9	-	TRBJ2-1	CASSASTYNEQFF	TGTGCCAGCAGCGCCAGTACCTACAATGAGCAGTTCTTC
16	few	TRBV4-3	TRBD1	TRBJ2-7	CASSQGGTGGTHEQYF	TGCGCCAGCAGCCAAGGGGGGACAGGGGGTACCCACGAGCAGTACTTC
18	-	TRBV6-5	-	TRBJ2-6	CASSYSGGFSSGANVLTF	TGTGCCAGCAGTTACTCCGGGGGTTTTAGCTCTGGGGCCAACGTCCTGACTTTC
17	few	TRBV28	-	TRBJ1-2	CASSLSGTTLKRMSYTF	TGTGCCAGCAGTTTGTCCGGGACCACACTCAAAAGGATGAGCTACACCTTC